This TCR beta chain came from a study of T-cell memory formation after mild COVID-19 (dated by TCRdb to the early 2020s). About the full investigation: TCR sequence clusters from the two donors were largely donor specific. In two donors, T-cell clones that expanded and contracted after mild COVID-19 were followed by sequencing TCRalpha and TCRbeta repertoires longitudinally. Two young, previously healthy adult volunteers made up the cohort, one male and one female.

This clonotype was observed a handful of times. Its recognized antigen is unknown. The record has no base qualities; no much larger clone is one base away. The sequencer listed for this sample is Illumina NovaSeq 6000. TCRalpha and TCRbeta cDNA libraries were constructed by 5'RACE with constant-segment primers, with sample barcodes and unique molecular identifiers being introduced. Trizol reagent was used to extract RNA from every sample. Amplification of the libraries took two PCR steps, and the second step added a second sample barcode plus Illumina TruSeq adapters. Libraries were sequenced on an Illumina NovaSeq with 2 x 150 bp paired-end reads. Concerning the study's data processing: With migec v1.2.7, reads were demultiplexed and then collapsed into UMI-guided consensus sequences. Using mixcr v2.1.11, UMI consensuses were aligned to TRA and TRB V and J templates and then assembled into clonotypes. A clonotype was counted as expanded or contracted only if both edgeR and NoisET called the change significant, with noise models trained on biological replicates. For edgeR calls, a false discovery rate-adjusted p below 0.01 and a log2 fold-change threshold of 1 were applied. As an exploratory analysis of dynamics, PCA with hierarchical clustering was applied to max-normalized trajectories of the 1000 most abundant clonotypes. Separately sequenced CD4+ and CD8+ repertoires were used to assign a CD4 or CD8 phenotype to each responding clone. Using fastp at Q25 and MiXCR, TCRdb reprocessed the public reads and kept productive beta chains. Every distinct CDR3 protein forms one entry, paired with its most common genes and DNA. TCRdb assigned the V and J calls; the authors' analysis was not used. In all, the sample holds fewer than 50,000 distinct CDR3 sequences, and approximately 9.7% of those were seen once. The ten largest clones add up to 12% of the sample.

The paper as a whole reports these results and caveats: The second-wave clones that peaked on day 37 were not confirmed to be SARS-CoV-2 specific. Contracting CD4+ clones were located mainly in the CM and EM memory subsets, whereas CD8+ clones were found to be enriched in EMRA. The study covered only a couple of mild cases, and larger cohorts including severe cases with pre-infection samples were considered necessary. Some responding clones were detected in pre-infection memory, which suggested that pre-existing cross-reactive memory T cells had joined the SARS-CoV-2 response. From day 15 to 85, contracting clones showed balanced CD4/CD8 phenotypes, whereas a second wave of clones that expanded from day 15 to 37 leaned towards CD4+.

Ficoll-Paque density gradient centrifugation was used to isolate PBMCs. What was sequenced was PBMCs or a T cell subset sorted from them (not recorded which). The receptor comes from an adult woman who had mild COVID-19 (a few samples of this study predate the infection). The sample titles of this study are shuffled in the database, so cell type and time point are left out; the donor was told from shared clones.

The CDR3: CASSSGGVVGKETQYF. Here is the DNA: TGTGCCAGCAGCTCGGGCGGTGTGGTGGGGAAAGAGACCCAGTACTTC. The V gene is TRBV11-2 and the J gene is TRBJ2-5; too little of a D gene remains to name it. CDR1 SGHAT and CDR2 FQNNGV were looked up in the germline V gene. CDR3 length: 16 amino acids, cysteine to phenylalanine. Kept here is only the CDR3 DNA, which spans 48 bases and is read in frame from base 1. Trimming removed 4 bases from V and 3 bases from J, leaving 18 bases between the germline ends.